This T cell receptor (beta chain) is from a study of blood T cell repertoires in COVID-19. The CDR3 is 13 amino acids. Trimming took 1 base from V and 7 from J, leaving 14 bases between them. The germline CDR1 and CDR2 sequences are GTSNPN and SVGIG (reference sequence). Produced via immunoSEQ multiplex PCR; TCRdb's table is partial and in-frame only. The data hold 300,000 to 350,000 clones, with over 80% observed a single time. The chain is built from TRBV30 and TRBJ2-7, with D unclear. The sequenced sample consisted of peripheral blood. The TCR comes from a woman between 45 and 65 years old with COVID-19, enrolled during active disease. Here the CDR3 reads CAWSGYSSGEQYF. Here the CDR3 DNA reads TGTGCCTGGAGTGGGTATAGCTCGGGTGAGCAGTACTTC.